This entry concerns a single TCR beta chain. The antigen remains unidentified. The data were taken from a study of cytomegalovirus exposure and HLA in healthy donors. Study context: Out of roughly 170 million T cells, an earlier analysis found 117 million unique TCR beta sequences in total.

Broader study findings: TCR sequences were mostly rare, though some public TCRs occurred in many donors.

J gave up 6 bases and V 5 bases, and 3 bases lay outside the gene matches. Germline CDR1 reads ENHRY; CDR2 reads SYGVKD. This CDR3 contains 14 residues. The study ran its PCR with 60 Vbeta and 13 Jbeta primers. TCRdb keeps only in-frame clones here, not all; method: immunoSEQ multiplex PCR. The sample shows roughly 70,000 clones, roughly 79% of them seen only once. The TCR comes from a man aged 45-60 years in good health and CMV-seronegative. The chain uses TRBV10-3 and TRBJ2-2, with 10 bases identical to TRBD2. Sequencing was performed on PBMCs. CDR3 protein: CAISTLAGAGELFF. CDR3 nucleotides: TGTGCCATCAGTACGCTAGCGGGAGCCGGGGAGCTGTTTTTT.